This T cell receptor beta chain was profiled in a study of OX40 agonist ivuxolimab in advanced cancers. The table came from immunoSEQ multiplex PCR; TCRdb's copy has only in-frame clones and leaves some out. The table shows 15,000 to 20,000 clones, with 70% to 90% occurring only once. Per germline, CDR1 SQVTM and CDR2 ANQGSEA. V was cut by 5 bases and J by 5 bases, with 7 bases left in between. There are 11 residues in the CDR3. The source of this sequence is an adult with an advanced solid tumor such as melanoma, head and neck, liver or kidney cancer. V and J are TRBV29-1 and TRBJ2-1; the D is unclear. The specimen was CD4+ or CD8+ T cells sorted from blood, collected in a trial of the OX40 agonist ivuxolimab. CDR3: CSVLTHNEQFF. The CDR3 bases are TGCAGCGTTCTTACCCACAATGAGCAGTTCTTC.